One and the same sample provided the 25 T cell receptor beta chains below, sequenced in a study of blood T cell repertoires in COVID-19. The method was immunoSEQ multiplex PCR; TCRdb's version includes in-frame clones alone and lacks a portion of them. The sample records about 180,000 clones, just over 85% being singletons. The specimen was peripheral blood. Receptors were obtained from a man aged 50 to 60 with active or convalescent COVID-19.

The V call is TRBV4-2, the J call TRBJ2-7; possibly TRBD1 for D (6 bases). CDR1 LGHNA and CDR2 YNFKEQ come from the germline V gene. Trimming removed 0 bases from V and 2 bases from J, with 14 bases in between. The CDR3 length is 16 residues. The CDR3 reads CASSQDPTQGTYEQYF. CDR3 DNA sequence: TGTGCCAGCAGCCAAGATCCTACACAGGGTACCTACGAGCAGTACTTC.

This clone was found a few times. The gene calls are TRBV16 and TRBJ1-1; D remains unclear. This CDR3 has 14 residues. V dropped 4 bases and J dropped 10 bases, with 19 bases sitting between them. Germline CDR1 reads KGHSY; CDR2 reads FQNENV. The CDR3 DNA follows: TGTGCCAGCAGCCTCACCACCGGCGGACTAGCAGCTTTCTTT. This sequence encodes CASSLTTGGLAAFF.

This chain's CDR3 is CASSRLPSGETQYF. CDR3 DNA: TGTGCCAGCAGCCGACTCCCCTCGGGAGAGACCCAGTACTTC. V and J are TRBV3-1 (or the pseudogene TRBV3-2) and TRBJ2-5; D not resolved. The V end lost 4 bases, the J end lost 4 bases, and 13 bases lay between the germline ends. Germline V gene lookup returns CDR1 LGHDT and CDR2 YNNKEL (reference sequence). CDR3 length: 14 residues.

Details on this clone: The sample carries other DNA sequences with the same CDR3. The chain is built from TRBV28 and TRBJ1-2; 8 nucleotides align to TRBD1. CDR1 is MDHEN and CDR2 is SYDVKM in the germline V gene. Losses at the gene ends were 4 bases for V and 8 bases for J; bases not matched to a gene: 9. This CDR3 comprises 14 residues. CDR3 in DNA: TGTGCCAGCAGTTCCGGGCAGGGGGCGCGGGGCTACACCTTC. This sequence encodes CASSSGQGARGYTF.

In regard to this clone: The same CDR3 is also encoded by other DNA sequences in this sample. The V call is TRBV3-1 (or the pseudogene TRBV3-2), the J call TRBJ2-5; 11 bases are a match to TRBD2. Germline-derived CDR1 and CDR2 are LGHDT and YNNKEL (reference sequence). V was clipped by 4 bases and J by 2 bases; unmatched bases: 3. The CDR3 is made up of 15 amino acids. In nucleotides, the CDR3 is TGTGCCAGCAGCCCGGGGACTAGCGGTCAAGAGACCCAGTACTTC. Its protein product is CASSPGTSGQETQYF.

This chain uses TRBV20-1 with TRBJ2-3; D is unclear. The CDR3 is made up of 11 amino acids. V lost 7 bases and J lost 5, with 10 bases in between. The germline CDR1 and CDR2 sequences are DFQATT and SNEGSKA (reference sequence). In nucleotides, the CDR3 is TGCAGTGTCAGAGCAGGAGATACGCAGTATTTT. Residues: CSVRAGDTQYF.

This chain connects TRBV9 to TRBJ1-5; the match to TRBD1 covers 7 bases. Germline lookup yields CDR1 SGDLS and CDR2 YYNGEE. There are 13 residues in the CDR3. V lost 4 bases, J lost 8 bases, and 6 bases stayed unmatched. DNA for the CDR3: TGTGCCAGCAGCAGGACGACAGGGAAGCCCCAGCATTTT. Translating gives CASSRTTGKPQHF.

This sequence joins TRBV5-6 and TRBJ1-6, with 7 bases that match TRBD1. Per germline, CDR1 SGHDT and CDR2 YYEEEE. The CDR3 length is 14 residues. V lost 4 bases and J lost 8; bases outside the gene matches: 6. The CDR3 bases are TGTGCCAGCAGCGATTGGGACAGAGATTCACCCCTCCACTTT. This gives the protein CASSDWDRDSPLHF.

The chain recombines TRBV3-1 (or the pseudogene TRBV3-2) with TRBJ2-7, with D possibly TRBD2 on 6 matching bases. Between the trimmed V and J ends, which lost 7 bases and 4 bases, there was a span of 14 bases. The germline gives CDR1 LGHDT, CDR2 YNNKEL (reference sequence). The CDR3 consists of 13 residues. This CDR3 is CASTSRGFYEQYF. The DNA of the CDR3 is TGTGCCAGCACCTCTCGGGGGTTTTACGAGCAGTACTTC.

Note on this clone: In the same sample, other DNA sequences code for this CDR3. This sequence joins TRBV19 and TRBJ2-5; weak D call: TRBD1 (6 bases). Trimming shortened V by 6 bases and J by 5 bases, and 19 bases separated the two germline ends. The germline gives CDR1 LNHDA, CDR2 SQIVND (reference sequence). CDR3 size: 15 residues. This CDR3 reads CASRPTGDRIETQYF. The CDR3 DNA follows: TGTGCCAGTAGACCGACAGGAGACCGAATCGAGACCCAGTACTTC.

This clone has only one observation. The CDR3 loop reads CASQQGGNSGNTIYF. The CDR3 nucleotides are TGTGCCAGCCAACAGGGGGGGAACTCTGGAAACACCATATATTTT. This chain links TRBV6-5 with TRBJ1-3; TRBD1 matches at 8 bases. Per the germline V gene, CDR1 is MNHEY and CDR2 is SVGAGI. Trimming removed 8 bases from V and 0 bases from J; junction bases left unmatched: 6. The CDR3 has 15 residues.

In this sample, this clone turned up once. The V call is TRBV19, the J call TRBJ1-2, with TRBD1 matching 9 bases. The CDR3 has 16 amino acids. The ends lost 3 bases at V and 4 bases at J; junction bases unmatched: 9. The germline CDR1 and CDR2 sequences are LNHDA and SQIVND (reference sequence). CDR3 bases: TGTGCCAGTAGTATTACCTCCGGGACAGGGCTCTATGGCTACACCTTC. It translates to CASSITSGTGLYGYTF.

The chain has TRBV28 and TRBJ2-3; 11 positions agree with TRBD2. J lost 5 bases, V lost 5 bases, and 6 bases had no gene match. The germline V gene encodes CDR1 MDHEN and CDR2 SYDVKM. There are 15 residues in the CDR3. CDR3 in DNA: TGTGCCAGCAGTCTATCTAGCGGGGGGAGAGATACGCAGTATTTT. Translation gives CASSLSSGGRDTQYF.

The count of this clone is one. J is TRBJ2-1 and V is TRBV28, with a tentative D call TRBD2 (6 bases). V lost 2 bases, J lost 2 bases, and 7 bases lay in between. From germline, CDR1 is MDHEN and CDR2 SYDVKM. CDR3 size: 14 residues. As DNA, the CDR3 is TGTGCCAGCAGTTTAACTAGCACCTACAATGAGCAGTTCTTC. Its translation is CASSLTSTYNEQFF.

The chain has TRBV6-1 and TRBJ2-5, with a tentative D call TRBD1 (6 bases). V shed 2 bases and J shed 5 bases, with 9 bases lying between them. Germline values: CDR1 MNHNS, CDR2 SASEGT. The length of the CDR3 is 13 residues. CDR3: CASSEQGLETQYF. CDR3 DNA: TGTGCCAGCAGTGAACAGGGGCTGGAGACCCAGTACTTC.

The gene calls are TRBV30 and TRBJ1-1; 7 nucleotides line up with TRBD1. Germline CDR1 is GTSNPN and CDR2 is SVGIG (reference sequence). The CDR3 has 14 residues. The J segment lost 1 base and the V segment lost 8 bases, leaving 10 bases of the junction unmatched. CDR3 DNA sequence: TGTGCCCAAGGGACAGCCTCGGGGAACACTGAAGCTTTCTTT. Translating gives CAQGTASGNTEAFF.

The chain is built from TRBV6-5 and TRBJ1-5; 7 nucleotides match TRBD1. This CDR3 spans 15 amino acids. V was clipped by 0 bases and J by 9 bases; unmatched bases: 8. In germline, CDR1 is MNHEY, CDR2 SVGAGI. The CDR3 bases are TGTGCCAGCAGTTACTCGATGTCAGGGGGATGGCCCCAGCATTTT. Translation gives CASSYSMSGGWPQHF.

The V gene is TRBV7-2, the J gene TRBJ1-6, with 8 bases lining up with TRBD1. With V trimmed by 6 bases and J by 6 bases, 4 bases remained unmatched. From germline, CDR1 is SGHTA and CDR2 FQGNSA. The length of the CDR3 is 14 residues. Written as DNA, the CDR3 is TGTGCCAGCAGAAGGGACAGGACTAATTCACCCCTCCACTTT. Protein product: CASRRDRTNSPLHF.

The V call is TRBV6-5, the J call TRBJ1-6; D not resolved. The V end was cut by 2 bases, the J end by 13 bases, with 12 bases between. This CDR3 has 13 residues. Germline CDR1 reads MNHEY; CDR2 reads SVGAGI. CDR3 nucleotide sequence: TGTGCCAGCAGTTACGTTGTCTCAGGCCCCCTCCACTTT. Amino acids: CASSYVVSGPLHF.

The chain has TRBV27 and TRBJ1-1, with a possible D match to TRBD1 (6 bases). Per the germline V gene, CDR1 is MNHEY and CDR2 is SMNVEV (reference sequence). Trimming cost V 6 bases and J 5 bases, with 22 bases left between them. The CDR3 spans 16 residues. DNA for the CDR3: TGTGCCAGCAGACTCAGAACAACATCAGGGGCGACTGAAGCTTTCTTT. Its translation: CASRLRTTSGATEAFF.

J is TRBJ1-2 and V is TRBV7-2, with 7 bases that match TRBD1. The V gene end was trimmed by 5 bases and the J gene end by 3 bases; junction bases not matched to a gene: 6. The germline V gene encodes CDR1 SGHTA and CDR2 FQGNSA. This CDR3 contains 14 residues. The CDR3 DNA is TGTGCCAGCAGCAGTGGGACAGATTACTATGGCTACACCTTC. This codes for CASSSGTDYYGYTF.

This chain joins TRBV10-3 and TRBJ1-5; no clear D. V was pared by 3 bases and J by 2 bases, with 14 bases between. CDR1 ENHRY and CDR2 SYGVKD come from the germline V gene. The CDR3 is 16 amino acids. CDR3 in DNA: TGTGCCATCAGTGACACCGGGATTGAAGGCAATCAGCCCCAGCATTTT. Translated: CAISDTGIEGNQPQHF.

The gene calls are TRBV27 and TRBJ2-1, with 15 bases matching TRBD2. This CDR3 has 19 residues. The germline V gene has CDR1 MNHEY and CDR2 SMNVEV (reference sequence). Unmatched junction bases numbered 10, after V lost 5 bases and J lost 2 bases. In DNA, the CDR3 is TGTGCCAGCAGTCAGAGGGGGACTAGCGGGAGGAGGGCCTACAATGAGCAGTTCTTC. Amino acids: CASSQRGTSGRRAYNEQFF.

This clone has just a few counts. The chain has TRBV5-6 and TRBJ2-5, with TRBD1 matching 8 bases. Germline assignment: CDR1 SGHDT and CDR2 YYEEEE. V shed 0 bases and J 2 bases; nucleotides not matched to a gene: 6. The CDR3 loop spans 16 amino acids. CDR3 in amino acids: CASSLGDRRLQETQYF. The CDR3 coding sequence is TGTGCCAGCAGCTTGGGGGACAGGAGGTTACAAGAGACCCAGTACTTC.

The chain uses TRBV6-5 and TRBJ2-2; 7 positions agree with TRBD1. The CDR3 is 16 amino acids. The V gene's germline CDR1 is MNHEY and CDR2 SVGAGI. Trimming took 4 bases from V and 3 from J; bases not matched to a gene: 8. CDR3 residues: CASSSPGTVYTGELFF. The CDR3 bases are TGTGCCAGCAGTTCGCCTGGGACAGTATACACCGGGGAGCTGTTTTTT.